This T cell receptor (beta chain) is from a study of T-cell memory formation after mild COVID-19. This clonotype was observed a few times. CDR1 is LGHNA and CDR2 is YSLEER in the germline V gene. The CDR3 extends over 15 amino acids. V lost 3 bases and J lost 3, with 14 bases in between. From the 5' RACE reads, TCRdb called clonotypes with MiXCR, one entry per CDR3 protein. The data show about 270,000 distinct CDR3 sequences, around 15% seen once. J is TRBJ1-1 and V is TRBV4-3, with unresolved D. The receptor was derived from a man aged 18 to 29 who had mild COVID-19 (a few samples of this study predate the infection). Cell type and time point are not known. The sample taken for sequencing was PBMCs or a T cell subset sorted from them (not recorded which). CDR3 coding DNA: TGCGCCAGCAGCCACCTTGGCTCCGGGGACACTGAAGCTTTCTTT. Amino acids: CASSHLGSGDTEAFF.